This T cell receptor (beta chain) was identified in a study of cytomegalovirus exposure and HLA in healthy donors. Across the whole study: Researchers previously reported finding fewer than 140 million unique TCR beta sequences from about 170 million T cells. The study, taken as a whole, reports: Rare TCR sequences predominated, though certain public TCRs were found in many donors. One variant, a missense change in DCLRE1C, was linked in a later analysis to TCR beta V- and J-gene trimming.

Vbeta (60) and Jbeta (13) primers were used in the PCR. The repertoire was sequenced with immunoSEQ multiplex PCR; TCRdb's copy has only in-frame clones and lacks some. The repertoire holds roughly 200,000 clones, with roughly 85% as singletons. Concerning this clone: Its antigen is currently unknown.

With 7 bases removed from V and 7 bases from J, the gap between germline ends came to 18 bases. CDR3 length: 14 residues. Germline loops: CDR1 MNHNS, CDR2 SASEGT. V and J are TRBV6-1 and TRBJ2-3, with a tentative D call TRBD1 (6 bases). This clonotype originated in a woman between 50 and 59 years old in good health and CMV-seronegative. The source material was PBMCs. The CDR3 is CASKSQGSLNTQYF. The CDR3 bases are TGTGCCAGCAAGTCTCAGGGGAGTTTGAATACGCAGTATTTT.